This T cell receptor (beta chain) was sequenced for a study of shared clonotypes between healthy human individuals. Study as a whole: Per-donor plates numbered three CD4 naive, three CD4 memory, two CD8 naive and one CD8 memory. Study-wide points: Several donors showed sharing of about 4.6% of naive CD4 clonotypes.

Concerning this clone itself: The antigen is unknown.

The CDR3 length is 14 residues. Germline V gene sequence: CDR1 SEHNR, CDR2 FQNEAQ (reference sequence). Trimming at V came to 5 bases and at J to 2 bases, leaving 5 bases not matched to a gene. Per the authors' pipeline: Filtering differed for immunoSEQ, which gave only junction sequences without quality scores. TCRdb keeps only in-frame clones here, not all; method: immunoSEQ multiplex PCR. V and J calls and clone size are as listed in that table; D and trimming were resolved from the DNA. This table has some 2,000,000 clones, 95% appearing once. The V call is TRBV7-9, the J call TRBJ2-7; 8 bases agree with TRBD2. This receptor was obtained from a man between 18 and 35 years old in good health. What was sequenced was naive CD4+ T cells sorted from blood. Subset denoted: CD45RA+ positively selected. The CDR3 coding sequence is TGTGCCAGCAGCGTTAGCGGGGTCGCCTACGAGCAGTACTTC. It is translated as CASSVSGVAYEQYF.